Following are 5 T cell receptor beta chains from one sample sequenced in a study of shared clonotypes between healthy human individuals. It was CD45RO-negative cells, positively selected for CCR7, that made up naive CD8 cells, with terminally differentiated effector memory CD45RA+ cells excluded. Generated by immunoSEQ multiplex PCR, the TCRdb table keeps only in-frame clones and is missing some. The data show about 2.1 million clones, about 93% seen once. Input material: naive CD8+ T cells from PBMCs. Receptors originate from a man aged 18-30 years in good health. Some clones in this sample may be carry-over from other donors' samples.

V usage is TRBV5-6 and J usage is TRBJ2-7; tentative D call: TRBD1 (6 bases). Trimming left V 6 bases short and J 4 bases short, with 17 bases between. The CDR3 contains 14 residues. The germline V gene encodes CDR1 SGHDT and CDR2 YYEEEE. The CDR3 region has the DNA TGTGCCAGCATGCTCACAGGGAATTTGTACGAGCAGTACTTC. This gives the protein CASMLTGNLYEQYF. The full variable domain, completed using reference TRBV5-6 and TRBJ2-7, is DAGVTQSPTHLIKTRGQQVTLRCSPKSGHDTVSWYQQALGQGPQFIFQYYEEEERQRGNFPDRFSGHQFPNYSSELNVNALLLGDSALYLCASMLTGNLYEQYFGPGTRLTVT.

This chain links TRBV7-8 with TRBJ1-1; D gene ambiguous. The CDR3 covers 13 residues. Germline lookup yields CDR1 SGHVS and CDR2 FQNEAQ. The V and J ends lost 5 bases and 5 bases respectively, with 12 bases between them. CDR3 in amino acids: CASSPRTGTEAFF. The CDR3, as DNA: TGTGCCAGCAGCCCACGGACCGGGACTGAAGCTTTCTTT.

This chain connects TRBV13 to TRBJ2-5; D might be TRBD1 or TRBD2, each matching 5 bases. The CDR3 extends over 15 amino acids. The germline V gene has CDR1 PRHDT and CDR2 FYEKMQ (reference sequence). V gave up 5 bases and J gave up 4 bases, with 17 bases separating them. The CDR3 DNA reads as TGTGCCAGCAGCCGACGTGTTGGGACCGGAGAGACCCAGTACTTC. It is translated as CASSRRVGTGETQYF.

The chain couples TRBV5-6 to TRBJ2-6, with D hard to call. The CDR3 runs 14 residues. V was cut by 1 base and J by 0 bases, with 2 bases left in between. Germline V gene sequence: CDR1 SGHDT, CDR2 YYEEEE. The DNA of the CDR3 is TGTGCCAGCAGCTTGCGCTCTGGGGCCAACGTCCTGACTTTC. Translation: CASSLRSGANVLTF.

Here the CDR3 DNA reads TGTGCCAGCAGTGAAATCGGTGGGAGGGCCCCGAACACTGAAGCTTTCTTT. This translates into CASSEIGGRAPNTEAFF. The chain is built from TRBV6-1 and TRBJ1-1; no definite D call. CDR1 and CDR2 from the germline V gene are MNHNS and SASEGT. V was clipped by 2 bases and J by 1 base, with 17 bases between them. There are 17 residues in the CDR3.